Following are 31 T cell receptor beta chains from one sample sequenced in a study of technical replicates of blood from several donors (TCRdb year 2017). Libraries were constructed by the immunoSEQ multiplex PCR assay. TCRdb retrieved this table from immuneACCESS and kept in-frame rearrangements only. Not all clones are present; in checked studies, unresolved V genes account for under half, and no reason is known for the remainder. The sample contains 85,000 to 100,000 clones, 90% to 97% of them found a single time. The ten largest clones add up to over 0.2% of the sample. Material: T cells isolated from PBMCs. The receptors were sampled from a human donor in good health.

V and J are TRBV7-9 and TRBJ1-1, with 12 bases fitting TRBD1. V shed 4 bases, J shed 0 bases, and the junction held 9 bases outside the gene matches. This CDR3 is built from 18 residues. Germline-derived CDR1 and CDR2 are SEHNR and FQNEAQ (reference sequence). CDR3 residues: CASSSNRDRGRMNTEAFF. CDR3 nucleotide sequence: TGTGCCAGCAGCTCTAATCGGGACAGGGGGCGAATGAACACTGAAGCTTTCTTT. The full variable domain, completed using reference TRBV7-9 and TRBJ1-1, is DTGVSQNPRHKITKRGQNVTFRCDPISEHNRLYWYRQTLGQGPEFLTYFQNEAQLEKSRLLSDRFSAERPKGSFSTLEIQRTEQGDSAMYLCASSSNRDRGRMNTEAFFGQGTRLTVV.

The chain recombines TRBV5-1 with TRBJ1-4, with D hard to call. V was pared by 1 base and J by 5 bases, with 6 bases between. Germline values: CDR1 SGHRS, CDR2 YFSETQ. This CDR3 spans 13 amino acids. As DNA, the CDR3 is TGCGCCAGCAGCTTGAGAGAAAATGAAAAACTGTTTTTT. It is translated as CASSLRENEKLFF.

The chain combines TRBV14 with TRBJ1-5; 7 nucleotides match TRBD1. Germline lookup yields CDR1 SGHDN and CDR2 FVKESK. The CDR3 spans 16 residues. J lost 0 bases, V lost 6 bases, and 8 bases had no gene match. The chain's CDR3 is CASSPIQGDSNQPQHF. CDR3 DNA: TGTGCCAGCAGTCCGATCCAGGGGGATAGCAATCAGCCCCAGCATTTT.

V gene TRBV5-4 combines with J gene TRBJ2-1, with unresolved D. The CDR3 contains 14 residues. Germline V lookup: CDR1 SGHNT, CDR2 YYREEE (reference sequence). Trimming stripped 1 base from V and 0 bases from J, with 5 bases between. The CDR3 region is CASSLRSSYNEQFF. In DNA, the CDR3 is TGTGCCAGCAGCTTGAGGAGCTCCTACAATGAGCAGTTCTTC.

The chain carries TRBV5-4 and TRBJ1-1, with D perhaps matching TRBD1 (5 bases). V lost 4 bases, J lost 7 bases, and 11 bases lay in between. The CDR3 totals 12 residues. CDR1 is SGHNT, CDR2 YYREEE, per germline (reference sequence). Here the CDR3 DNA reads TGTGCCAGCAGCCAAGACAGAAATGAAGCTTTCTTT. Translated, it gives CASSQDRNEAFF.

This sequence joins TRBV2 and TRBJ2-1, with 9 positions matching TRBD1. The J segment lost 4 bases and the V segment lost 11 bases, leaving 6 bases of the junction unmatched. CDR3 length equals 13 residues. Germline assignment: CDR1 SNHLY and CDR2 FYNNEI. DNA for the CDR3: TGTGCCGGAAAGGACAGGGGATACAATGAGCAGTTCTTC. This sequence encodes CAGKDRGYNEQFF. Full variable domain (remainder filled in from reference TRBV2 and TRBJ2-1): EPEVTQTPSHQVTQMGQEVILRCVPISNHLYFYWYRQILGQKVEFLVSFYNNEISEKSEIFDDQFSVERPDGSNFTLKIRSTKLEDSAMYFCAGKDRGYNEQFFGPGTRLTVL.

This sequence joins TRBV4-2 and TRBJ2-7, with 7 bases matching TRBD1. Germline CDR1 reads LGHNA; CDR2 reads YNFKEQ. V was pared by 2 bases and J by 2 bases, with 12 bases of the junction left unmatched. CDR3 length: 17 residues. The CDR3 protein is CASSQFRDRVKTYEQYF. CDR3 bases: TGTGCCAGCAGCCAATTTCGAGACAGGGTTAAGACCTACGAGCAGTACTTC.

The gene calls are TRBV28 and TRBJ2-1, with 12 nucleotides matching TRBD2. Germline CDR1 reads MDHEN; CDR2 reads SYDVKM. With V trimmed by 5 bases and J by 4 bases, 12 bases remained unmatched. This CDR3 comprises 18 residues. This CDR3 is CASSPLGLAGMAYNEQFF. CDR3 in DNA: TGTGCCAGCAGTCCACTAGGACTAGCGGGGATGGCTTACAATGAGCAGTTCTTC.

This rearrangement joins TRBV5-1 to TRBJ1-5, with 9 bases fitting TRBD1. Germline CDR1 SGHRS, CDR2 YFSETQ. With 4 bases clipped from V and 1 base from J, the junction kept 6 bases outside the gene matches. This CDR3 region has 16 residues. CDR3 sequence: CASSLGTGTSNQPQHF. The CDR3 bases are TGCGCCAGCAGCCTCGGGACAGGGACAAGCAATCAGCCCCAGCATTTT.

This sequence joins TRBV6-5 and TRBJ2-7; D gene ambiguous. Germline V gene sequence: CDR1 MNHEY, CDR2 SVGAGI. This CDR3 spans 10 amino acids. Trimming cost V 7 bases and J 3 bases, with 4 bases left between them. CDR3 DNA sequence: TGTGCCAGCACAGACTACGAGCAGTACTTC. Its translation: CASTDYEQYF.

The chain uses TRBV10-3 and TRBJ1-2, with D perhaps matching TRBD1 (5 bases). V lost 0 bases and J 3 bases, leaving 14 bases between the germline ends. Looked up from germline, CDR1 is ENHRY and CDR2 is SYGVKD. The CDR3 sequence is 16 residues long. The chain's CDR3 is CAISESTRGEDYGYTF. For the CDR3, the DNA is TGTGCCATCAGTGAGTCGACTCGAGGGGAGGACTATGGCTACACCTTC.

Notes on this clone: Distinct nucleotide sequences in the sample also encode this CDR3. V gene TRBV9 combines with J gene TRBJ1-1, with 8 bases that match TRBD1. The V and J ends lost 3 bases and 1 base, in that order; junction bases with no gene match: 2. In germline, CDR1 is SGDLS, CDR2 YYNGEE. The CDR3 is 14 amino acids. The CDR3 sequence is CASSAGTGNTEAFF. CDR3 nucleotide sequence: TGTGCCAGCAGCGCCGGGACAGGGAACACTGAAGCTTTCTTT.

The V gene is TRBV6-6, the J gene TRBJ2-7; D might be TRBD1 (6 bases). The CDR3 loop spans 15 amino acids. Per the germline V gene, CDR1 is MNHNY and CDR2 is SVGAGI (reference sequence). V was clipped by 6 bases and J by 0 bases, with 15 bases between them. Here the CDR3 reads CASSSPDRLSYEQYF. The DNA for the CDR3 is TGTGCCAGCAGCTCCCCAGACAGGCTCTCCTACGAGCAGTACTTC.

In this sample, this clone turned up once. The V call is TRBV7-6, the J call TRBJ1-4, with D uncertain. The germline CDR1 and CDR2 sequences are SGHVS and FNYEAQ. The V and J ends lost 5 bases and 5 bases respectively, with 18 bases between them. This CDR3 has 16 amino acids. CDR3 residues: CASSAAIRRGNEKLFF. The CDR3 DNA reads TGTGCCAGCAGCGCTGCGATAAGGAGAGGGAATGAAAAACTGTTTTTT.

The CDR3 coding sequence is TGTGCCAGCAGTGACAGGGGACATCGCCCCTACACCTTC. It encodes CASSDRGHRPYTF. The chain links TRBV2 to TRBJ1-2, with TRBD1 as a possible D gene (6 bases). The CDR3 has 13 amino acids. Trimming cost V 3 bases and J 10 bases, with 15 bases left between them. Looked up from germline, CDR1 is SNHLY and CDR2 is FYNNEI. The full variable domain, rest sourced from reference TRBV2 and TRBJ1-2, is EPEVTQTPSHQVTQMGQEVILRCVPISNHLYFYWYRQILGQKVEFLVSFYNNEISEKSEIFDDQFSVERPDGSNFTLKIRSTKLEDSAMYFCASSDRGHRPYTFGSGTRLTVV.

The CDR3 coding sequence is TGCGCCAGCAGCCGAGCAGTCGTTAGCAACAATGAGCAGTTCTTC. Amino acids: CASSRAVVSNNEQFF. This chain connects TRBV4-1 to TRBJ2-1; D is unclear. Trimming removed 4 bases at V and 5 bases at J, with 15 bases between. The CDR3 spans 15 residues. Germline V CDR1 and CDR2: MGHRA, YSYEKL.

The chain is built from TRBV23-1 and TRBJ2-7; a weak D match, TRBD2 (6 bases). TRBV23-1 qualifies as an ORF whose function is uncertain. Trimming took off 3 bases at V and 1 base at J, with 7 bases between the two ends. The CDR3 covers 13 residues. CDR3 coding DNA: TGCGCCAGCAGTCAGGAGGGGTCCTACGAGCAGTACTTC. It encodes CASSQEGSYEQYF.

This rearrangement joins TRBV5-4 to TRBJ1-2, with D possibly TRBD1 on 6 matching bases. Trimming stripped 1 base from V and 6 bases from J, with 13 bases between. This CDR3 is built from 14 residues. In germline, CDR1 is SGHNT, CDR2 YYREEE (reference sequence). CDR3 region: CASSLTGIRDGYTF. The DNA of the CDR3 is TGTGCCAGCAGCTTGACAGGGATCAGGGATGGCTACACCTTC. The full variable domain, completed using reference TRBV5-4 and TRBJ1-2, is ETGVTQSPTHLIKTRGQQVTLRCSSQSGHNTVSWYQQALGQGPQFIFQYYREEENGRGNFPPRFSGLQFPNYSSELNVNALELDDSALYLCASSLTGIRDGYTFGSGTRLTVV.

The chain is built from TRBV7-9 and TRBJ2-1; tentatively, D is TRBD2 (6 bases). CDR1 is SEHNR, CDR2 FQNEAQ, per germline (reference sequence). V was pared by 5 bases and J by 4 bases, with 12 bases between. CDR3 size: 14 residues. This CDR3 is CASSGGRQYNEQFF. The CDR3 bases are TGTGCCAGCAGCGGGGGGAGACAGTACAATGAGCAGTTCTTC.

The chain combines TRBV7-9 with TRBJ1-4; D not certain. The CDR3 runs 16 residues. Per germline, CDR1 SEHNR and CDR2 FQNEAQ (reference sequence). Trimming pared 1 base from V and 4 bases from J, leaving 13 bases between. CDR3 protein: CASSLGSLPNNEKLFF. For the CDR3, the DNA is TGTGCCAGCAGCTTAGGTAGCCTTCCCAATAATGAAAAACTGTTTTTT. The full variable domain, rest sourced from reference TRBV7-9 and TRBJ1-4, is DTGVSQNPRHKITKRGQNVTFRCDPISEHNRLYWYRQTLGQGPEFLTYFQNEAQLEKSRLLSDRFSAERPKGSFSTLEIQRTEQGDSAMYLCASSLGSLPNNEKLFFGSGTQLSVL.

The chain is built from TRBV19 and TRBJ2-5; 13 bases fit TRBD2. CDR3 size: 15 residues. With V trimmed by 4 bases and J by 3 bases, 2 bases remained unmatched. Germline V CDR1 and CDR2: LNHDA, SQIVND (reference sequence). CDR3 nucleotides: TGTGCCAGTAGTAGGGGGACTAGCGGGGAAGAGACCCAGTACTTC. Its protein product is CASSRGTSGEETQYF.

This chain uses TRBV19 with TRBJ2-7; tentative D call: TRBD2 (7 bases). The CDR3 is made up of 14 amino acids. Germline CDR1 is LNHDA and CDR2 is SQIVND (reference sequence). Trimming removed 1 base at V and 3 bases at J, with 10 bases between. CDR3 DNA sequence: TGTGCCAGTAGTATAGGGAGGGGGGGCTACGAGCAGTACTTC. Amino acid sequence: CASSIGRGGYEQYF.

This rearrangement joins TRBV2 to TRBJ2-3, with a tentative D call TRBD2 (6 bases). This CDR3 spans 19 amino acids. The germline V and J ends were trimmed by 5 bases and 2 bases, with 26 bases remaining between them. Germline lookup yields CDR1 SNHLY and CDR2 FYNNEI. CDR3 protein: CASSYPEPGLSGITDTQYF. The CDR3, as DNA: TGTGCCAGCAGTTACCCAGAACCGGGACTTAGCGGAATCACAGATACGCAGTATTTT.

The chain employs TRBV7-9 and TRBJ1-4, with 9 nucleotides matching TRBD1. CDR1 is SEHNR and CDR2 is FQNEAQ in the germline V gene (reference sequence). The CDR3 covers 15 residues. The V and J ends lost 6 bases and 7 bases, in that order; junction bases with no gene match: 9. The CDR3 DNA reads TGTGCCAGCAGTTCTATGGACAGGGGCTTTGAAAAACTGTTTTTT. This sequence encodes CASSSMDRGFEKLFF.

CDR3 nucleotides: TGCGCCAGCAGCTTTGAAGGGCTAGCCGGGAGGGTTTCCGCGAACACCGGGGAGCTGTTTTTT. This gives the protein CASSFEGLAGRVSANTGELFF. The chain combines TRBV5-1 with TRBJ2-2; 8 bases map to TRBD2. This CDR3 is built from 21 residues. V gave up 2 bases and J gave up 0 bases; unmatched junction bases: 18. Germline V lookup: CDR1 SGHRS, CDR2 YFSETQ.

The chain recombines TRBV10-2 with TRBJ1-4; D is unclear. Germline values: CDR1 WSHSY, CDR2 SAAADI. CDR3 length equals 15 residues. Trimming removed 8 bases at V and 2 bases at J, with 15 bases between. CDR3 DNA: TGCGCCAGCCAGGAAAACGTGGATACTAATGAAAAACTGTTTTTT. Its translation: CASQENVDTNEKLFF.

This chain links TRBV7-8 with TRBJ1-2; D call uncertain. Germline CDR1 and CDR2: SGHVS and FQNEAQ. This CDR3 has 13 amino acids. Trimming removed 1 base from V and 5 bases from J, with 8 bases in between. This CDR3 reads CASSLVPDYGYTF. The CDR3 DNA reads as TGTGCCAGCAGCTTAGTTCCAGATTATGGCTACACCTTC. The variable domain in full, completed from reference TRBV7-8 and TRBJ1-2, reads GAGVSQSPRYKVAKRGQDVALRCDPISGHVSLFWYQQALGQGPEFLTYFQNEAQLDKSGLPSDRFFAERPEGSVSTLKIQRTQQEDSAVYLCASSLVPDYGYTFGSGTRLTVV.

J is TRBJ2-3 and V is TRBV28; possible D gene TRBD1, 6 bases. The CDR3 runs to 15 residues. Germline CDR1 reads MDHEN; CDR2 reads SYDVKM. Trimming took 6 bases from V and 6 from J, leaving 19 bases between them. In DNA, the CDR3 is TGTGCCAGCAGCGCTAGCCAGGGGATCGCCGATACGCAGTATTTT. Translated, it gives CASSASQGIADTQYF.

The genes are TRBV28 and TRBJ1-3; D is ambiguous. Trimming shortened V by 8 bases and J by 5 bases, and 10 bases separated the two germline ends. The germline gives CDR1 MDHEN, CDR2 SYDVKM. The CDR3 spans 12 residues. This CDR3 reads CASHHSRNTIYF. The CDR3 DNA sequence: TGTGCCAGCCACCACTCCAGAAACACCATATATTTT.

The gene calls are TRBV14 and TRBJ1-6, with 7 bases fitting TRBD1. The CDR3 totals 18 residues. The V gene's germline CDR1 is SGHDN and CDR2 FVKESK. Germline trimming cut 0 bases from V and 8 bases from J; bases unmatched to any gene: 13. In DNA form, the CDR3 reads TGTGCCAGCAGCCAAGACGTGAGCAGGGGGTCTCCTTATTCACCCCTCCACTTT. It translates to CASSQDVSRGSPYSPLHF.

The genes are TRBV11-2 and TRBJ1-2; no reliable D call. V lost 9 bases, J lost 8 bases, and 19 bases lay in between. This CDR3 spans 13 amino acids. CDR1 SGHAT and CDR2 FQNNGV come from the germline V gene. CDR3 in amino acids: CASTIGVKGGYTF. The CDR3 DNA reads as TGTGCCAGTACCATAGGAGTTAAAGGAGGCTACACCTTC. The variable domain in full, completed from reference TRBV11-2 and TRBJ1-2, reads EAGVAQSPRYKIIEKRQSVAFWCNPISGHATLYWYQQILGQGPKLLIQFQNNGVVDDSQLPKDRFSAERLKGVDSTLKIQPAKLEDSAVYLCASTIGVKGGYTFGSGTRLTVV.